The present T cell receptor (beta chain) was sequenced within a study of shared clonotypes between healthy human individuals. Study background: Used for every donor were three CD4 naive, three CD4 memory, two CD8 naive and one CD8 memory plate. Study outcomes and limitations: An expected dependence of interdonor clonotype sharing on sequencing depth was noted.

V lost 4 bases to trimming and J lost 5 bases, with 17 bases between them. CDR3 length: 15 residues. Germline-derived CDR1 and CDR2 are SGHDN and FVKESK. Turning to this clone: Its specificity is unknown.

It was CD45RO-negative cells, positively selected for CCR7, that made up naive CD8 cells, with terminally differentiated effector memory CD45RA+ cells excluded. Healthy HIV-negative adults with no recent acute infections or vaccinations were recruited as donors. TCRdb keeps only in-frame clones here, not all; method: immunoSEQ multiplex PCR. This sample has about 1,800,000 clones, with approximately 95% found just once. This receptor was taken from a man aged 18 to 30 in good health. J is TRBJ1-1 and V is TRBV14, with a weak D call TRBD1 (6 bases). What was sequenced was naive CD8+ T cells sorted from blood. CDR3 region: CASSPWEGGRTEAFF. In nucleotides, the CDR3 is TGTGCCAGCAGCCCTTGGGAGGGGGGAAGGACTGAAGCTTTCTTT. The whole variable domain, remainder taken from reference TRBV14 and TRBJ1-1, is EAGVTQFPSHSVIEKGQTVTLRCDPISGHDNLYWYRRVMGKEIKFLLHFVKESKQDESGMPNNRFLAERTGGTYSTLKVQPAELEDSGVYFCASSPWEGGRTEAFFGQGTRLTVV.